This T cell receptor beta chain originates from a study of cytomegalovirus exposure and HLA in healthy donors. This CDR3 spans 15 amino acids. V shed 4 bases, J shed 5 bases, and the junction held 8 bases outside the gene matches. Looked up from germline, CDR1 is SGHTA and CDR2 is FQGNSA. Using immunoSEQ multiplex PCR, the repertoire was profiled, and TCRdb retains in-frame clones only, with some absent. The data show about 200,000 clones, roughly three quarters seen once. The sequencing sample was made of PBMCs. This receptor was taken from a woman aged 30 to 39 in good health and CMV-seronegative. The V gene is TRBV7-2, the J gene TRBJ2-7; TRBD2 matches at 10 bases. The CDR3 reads CASSSQGLAFHEQYF. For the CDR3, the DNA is TGTGCCAGCAGCTCCCAGGGACTAGCGTTCCACGAGCAGTACTTC. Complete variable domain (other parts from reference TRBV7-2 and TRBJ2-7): GAGVSQSPSNKVTEKGKDVELRCDPISGHTALYWYRQSLGQGLEFLIYFQGNSAPDKSGLPSDRFSAERTGGSVSTLTIQRTQQEDSAVYLCASSSQGLAFHEQYFGPGTRLTVT.